The clone carrying this T cell receptor beta chain was recorded a few times. TCRdb analysed the 5' RACE reads with MiXCR anew, one entry per CDR3 protein. The table includes some 390,000 distinct CDR3 sequences, approximately 18% detected once. This sample is part of a study of T cells after yellow fever vaccination. The germline V gene has CDR1 SGHKS and CDR2 YYEKEE (reference sequence). Trimming shortened V by 4 bases and J by 0 bases, and 10 bases separated the two germline ends. CDR3 size: 14 residues. Here the sequenced sample was PBMCs, taken before the yellow fever booster vaccination. The chain is built from TRBV5-5 and TRBJ1-1; D not certain. This TCR came from a man aged 18 to 29 who received the YFV17D yellow fever vaccine. For the CDR3, the DNA is TGTGCCAGCAGCCCGGTGAGGTTGAACACTGAAGCTTTCTTT. Its protein product is CASSPVRLNTEAFF.